This entry lists 12 T cell receptor beta chains sequenced from one sample in a study of blood T cells in healthy people across ages. A second PCR of about 7 to 11 cycles used a sample-barcoded 5' primer and a J-beta primer mix. TCRdb ran MiXCR on the 5' RACE reads and lists one entry per CDR3 protein. The sample contains 650,000 to 800,000 distinct CDR3 sequences, roughly 44% of which appear only once. The sequenced sample was blood. These receptors originate from a man aged 55-75 years in good health.

The chain links TRBV29-1 to TRBJ1-1; TRBD1 agrees at 8 bases. V lost 7 bases to trimming and J lost 0 bases; unmatched junction nucleotides: 4. The germline gives CDR1 SQVTM, CDR2 ANQGSEA. The CDR3 runs to 13 residues. This CDR3 reads CSGRQGMNTEAFF. The CDR3 DNA sequence: TGCAGCGGCCGACAGGGGATGAACACTGAAGCTTTCTTT.

The chain recombines TRBV7-9 with TRBJ2-5; D may be TRBD1 (6 bases). This CDR3 has 16 amino acids. The V end lost 5 bases, the J end lost 3 bases, and 19 bases lay between the germline ends. In germline, CDR1 is SEHNR, CDR2 FQNEAQ (reference sequence). The CDR3 spells CASSTHRVVREETQYF. As DNA, the CDR3 is TGTGCCAGCAGCACTCACAGGGTGGTGAGAGAAGAGACCCAGTACTTC.

The V gene is TRBV4-3, the J gene TRBJ2-1; no firm D call. The CDR3 covers 16 residues. The ends were cut back, 0 bases at V and 0 bases at J, with 9 bases in the middle. Germline CDR1 LGHNA, CDR2 YSLEER. The CDR3 DNA sequence: TGCGCCAGCAGCCAAGAACTCGCTAGCTCCTACAATGAGCAGTTCTTC. It translates to CASSQELASSYNEQFF.

The J gene is TRBJ1-3, the V gene TRBV7-2; the match to TRBD1 covers 8 bases. The CDR3 has 14 amino acids. CDR1 SGHTA and CDR2 FQGNSA come from the germline V gene. V was pared by 4 bases and J by 4 bases, with 3 bases of the junction left unmatched. The CDR3 DNA sequence: TGTGCCAGCAGCTCGGGGACAGGCGGAAACACCATATATTTT. Its protein product is CASSSGTGGNTIYF.

This clonotype has more than one count but fewer than ten. The rearrangement uses TRBV7-2 and TRBJ2-3, with no clear D. The CDR3 extends over 16 amino acids. Trimming took off 2 bases at V and 1 base at J, with 13 bases between the two ends. CDR1 and CDR2 (germline): SGHTA, FQGNSA. The CDR3: CASSLNGQARTDTQYF. In DNA form, the CDR3 reads TGTGCCAGCAGCTTAAACGGGCAGGCCCGCACAGATACGCAGTATTTT. Combining the CDR3 with reference TRBV7-2 and TRBJ2-3 gives the whole variable domain GAGVSQSPSNKVTEKGKDVELRCDPISGHTALYWYRQSLGQGLEFLIYFQGNSAPDKSGLPSDRFSAERTGGSVSTLTIQRTQQEDSAVYLCASSLNGQARTDTQYFGPGTRLTVL.

This clonotype came up once. The chain employs TRBV6-1 and TRBJ1-1; D not resolved. Germline CDR1 and CDR2: MNHNS and SASEGT. CDR3 size: 17 residues. V was pared by 11 bases and J by 0 bases, with 25 bases between. CDR3 loop: CASKAGPNHKVNTEAFF. For the CDR3, the DNA is TGTGCCTCCAAAGCCGGACCAAACCACAAAGTGAACACTGAAGCTTTCTTT.

Turning to this clonotype: Mismatch with germline at one junction end may stem from a read error. J is TRBJ2-4 and V is TRBV20-1; D possibly corresponds to TRBD1 (8 bases). The CDR3 has 15 amino acids. Germline-derived CDR1 and CDR2 are DFQATT and SNEGSKA (reference sequence). The CDR3 DNA reads TGCAGTGCTTTGGACAGGGCGGGGGCCAAAACCATTCAGTACTTC. This sequence encodes CSALDRAGAKTIQYF.

The V gene is TRBV20-1, the J gene TRBJ2-7, with D unclear. This CDR3 has 13 amino acids. Trimming removed 0 bases from V and 2 bases from J, with 8 bases in between. Germline assignment: CDR1 DFQATT and CDR2 SNEGSKA (reference sequence). The CDR3 protein is CSAREGITYEQYF. DNA of the CDR3: TGCAGTGCTAGAGAGGGGATAACCTACGAGCAGTACTTC.

The chain employs TRBV29-1 and TRBJ1-1; D is ambiguous. The germline V gene encodes CDR1 SQVTM and CDR2 ANQGSEA. V was pared by 2 bases and J by 4 bases, with 8 bases between. The CDR3 is 12 residues long. The CDR3 sequence: CSVESGSTEAFF. The CDR3 bases are TGCAGCGTTGAATCTGGGTCCACTGAAGCTTTCTTT. The full variable domain, with the rest looked up from reference TRBV29-1 and TRBJ1-1, is SAVISQKPSRDICQRGTSLTIQCQVDSQVTMMFWYRQQPGQSLTLIATANQGSEATYESGFVIDKFPISRPNLTFSTLTVSNMSPEDSSIYLCSVESGSTEAFFGQGTRLTVV.

The chain has TRBV7-9 and TRBJ2-1; a weak D match, TRBD2 (5 bases). V lost 1 base, J lost 8 bases, and 9 bases lay in between. Per germline, CDR1 SEHNR and CDR2 FQNEAQ (reference sequence). The CDR3 loop spans 13 amino acids. This CDR3 reads CASSLDPEDEQFF. The DNA for the CDR3 is TGTGCCAGCAGCTTAGACCCGGAGGATGAGCAGTTCTTC.

The genes are TRBV11-1 and TRBJ2-7, with D tentatively TRBD1 (5 bases). This CDR3 spans 13 amino acids. V was trimmed by 5 bases and J by 3 bases, leaving 11 bases between them. Germline lookup yields CDR1 SGHAT and CDR2 FQDESV (reference sequence). CDR3 in DNA: TGTGCCAGCAGCCCGATGGGGCTCTACGAGCAGTACTTC. Translation gives CASSPMGLYEQYF.

The chain employs TRBV12-3 or TRBV12-4 and TRBJ2-3; 7 nucleotides line up with TRBD2. V gave up 7 bases and J gave up 3 bases; unmatched junction bases: 4. This CDR3 contains 13 residues. CDR3: CASNGAGTDTQYF. The DNA of the CDR3 is TGTGCCAGCAATGGAGCGGGGACAGATACGCAGTATTTT.